These 25 T cell receptor beta chains were sequenced from one sample in a study of lymphopenia after photon versus proton radiotherapy. The repertoire was sequenced with immunoSEQ multiplex PCR; TCRdb's copy has only in-frame clones and lacks some. The table lists approximately 50,000 clones, around 80% of them singletons. Specimen: peripheral blood, collected from a patient treated with photon-based radiotherapy. The source of these receptors is a man aged 50 or older with gastric cancer.

The V call is TRBV6-1, the J call TRBJ2-7; 7 bases fit TRBD2. This CDR3 contains 14 residues. V dropped 10 bases and J dropped 5; count of bases not matched to a gene: 14. CDR1 is MNHNS, CDR2 SASEGT, per germline. DNA of the CDR3: TGTGCCATACATTCCGGGACTACCTTGGACGAGCAGTACTTC. Residues: CAIHSGTTLDEQYF.

This clone was recorded once. The chain employs TRBV30 and TRBJ1-1; D unresolved. V lost 7 bases, J lost 1 base, and 10 bases lay in between. Germline CDR1 GTSNPN, CDR2 SVGIG (reference sequence). The CDR3 loop spans 12 amino acids. CDR3 in DNA: TGTGCCTCCTCCCGACAGAACACTGAAGCTTTCTTT. Protein product: CASSRQNTEAFF.

This CDR3 reads CASSPFEGIGGYTF. For the CDR3, the DNA is TGCGCCAGCAGCCCCTTCGAAGGGATTGGAGGCTACACCTTC. The gene calls are TRBV4-1 and TRBJ1-2; D is unresolved. Germline lookup yields CDR1 MGHRA and CDR2 YSYEKL. The V end was cut by 4 bases, the J end by 8 bases, with 17 bases between. The CDR3 has 14 amino acids.

The chain recombines TRBV19 with TRBJ1-2, with D unresolved. In germline, CDR1 is LNHDA, CDR2 SQIVND (reference sequence). This CDR3 spans 15 amino acids. Trimming left V 5 bases short and J 7 bases short, with 20 bases between. CDR3 sequence (DNA): TGTGCCAGTAGTGTATCGGACGAGGAGGTGGTTGGCTACACCTTC. It translates to CASSVSDEEVVGYTF.

This clone was seen a handful of times. The chain uses TRBV11-2 and TRBJ2-5; TRBD2 matches 7 bases. The V and J ends lost 4 bases and 5 bases, in that order; junction bases with no gene match: 1. The germline V gene has CDR1 SGHAT and CDR2 FQNNGV. The CDR3 has 12 residues. The CDR3 nucleotides read TGTGCCAGCAGCTGGGAGGGGGAGACCCAGTACTTC. Translated: CASSWEGETQYF.

The count of this clone is one. The chain carries TRBV7-6 and TRBJ2-1; 8 nucleotides agree with TRBD2. The CDR3 is 17 residues long. Germline lookup yields CDR1 SGHVS and CDR2 FNYEAQ. The trim removed 1 base at V and 7 bases at J, leaving 12 bases unmatched. Here the CDR3 reads CASSLGNRDLAGNEQFF. The CDR3 DNA is TGTGCCAGCAGCTTAGGTAACCGGGACTTAGCGGGGAATGAGCAGTTCTTC. The full variable domain, completed using reference TRBV7-6 and TRBJ2-1, is GAGVSQSPRYKVTKRGQDVALRCDPISGHVSLYWYRQALGQGPEFLTYFNYEAQQDKSGLPNDRFSAERPEGSISTLTIQRTEQRDSAMYRCASSLGNRDLAGNEQFFGPGTRLTVL.

The chain has TRBV11-3 and TRBJ2-1, with a weak D call TRBD1 (5 bases). Trimming shortened V by 3 bases and J by 0 bases, and 9 bases separated the two germline ends. CDR1 and CDR2 from the germline V gene are SGHNT and YENEEA. The CDR3 loop spans 15 amino acids. CDR3 DNA: TGTGCCAGCAGCTTGGGGCAGATCTCCTACAATGAGCAGTTCTTC. It codes for CASSLGQISYNEQFF.

This chain uses TRBV9 with TRBJ1-4, with TRBD1 matching over 7 bases. From germline, CDR1 is SGDLS and CDR2 YYNGEE. CDR3 length: 14 residues. V was clipped by 3 bases and J by 7 bases; unmatched bases: 6. This chain's CDR3 is CASSAQGVSEKLFF. In DNA, the CDR3 is TGTGCCAGCAGCGCCCAGGGGGTCAGTGAAAAACTGTTTTTT.

The V call is TRBV25-1, the J call TRBJ2-1, with TRBD1 identical over 8 bases. Germline assignment: CDR1 MGHDK and CDR2 SYGVNS. This CDR3 contains 14 residues. Trimming cost V 8 bases and J 7 bases; bases outside gene matches: 10. The CDR3 is CASVQGGPENEQFF. The CDR3, as DNA: TGTGCCAGCGTACAGGGGGGTCCGGAGAATGAGCAGTTCTTC.

The chain combines TRBV18 with TRBJ2-2; tentative D call: TRBD1 (5 bases). CDR3 length equals 15 residues. Germline CDR1 is KGHSH and CDR2 is LQKENI. Trimming left V 3 bases short and J 4 bases short, with 12 bases between. The CDR3 spells CASSPLQDTTGELFF. For the CDR3, the DNA is TGTGCCAGCTCACCTCTCCAGGACACCACCGGGGAGCTGTTTTTT.

This chain links TRBV11-2 with TRBJ2-7, with 7 bases fitting TRBD1. Looked up from germline, CDR1 is SGHAT and CDR2 is FQNNGV. The CDR3 consists of 17 residues. The J segment lost 1 base and the V segment lost 1 base, leaving 10 bases of the junction unmatched. For the CDR3, the DNA is TGTGCCAGCAGCTTAGGTGGGACCGGGACAGTTTCCTACGAGCAGTACTTC. Amino acid sequence: CASSLGGTGTVSYEQYF.

The rearrangement joins TRBV9 to TRBJ2-5; maybe TRBD2 (6 bases). This CDR3 has 17 residues. Trimming shortened V by 3 bases and J by 0 bases, and 18 bases separated the two germline ends. Germline CDR1 and CDR2: SGDLS and YYNGEE. CDR3 residues: CASSEPFKGGHQETQYF. CDR3 in DNA: TGTGCCAGCAGCGAACCCTTTAAGGGAGGACACCAAGAGACCCAGTACTTC.

The chain carries TRBV9 and TRBJ2-1; 9 bases align to TRBD1. V lost 3 bases to trimming and J lost 2 bases; unmatched junction nucleotides: 3. The CDR3 has 15 amino acids. Per the germline V gene, CDR1 is SGDLS and CDR2 is YYNGEE. The CDR3: CASSAGTGTYNEQFF. The CDR3 nucleotides are TGTGCCAGCAGCGCTGGGACAGGGACCTACAATGAGCAGTTCTTC.

J is TRBJ2-7 and V is TRBV7-9; unclear D gene. The CDR3 extends over 13 amino acids. Germline V lookup: CDR1 SEHNR, CDR2 FQNEAQ (reference sequence). V was clipped by 1 base and J by 4 bases, with 8 bases between them. CDR3 loop: CASSLVLPYEQYF. The CDR3 coding sequence is TGTGCCAGCAGCTTAGTCTTGCCGTACGAGCAGTACTTC.

The chain is built from TRBV7-6 and TRBJ2-1; 14 nucleotides match TRBD2. The CDR3 runs to 19 residues. V shed 10 bases, J shed 0 bases, and the junction held 14 bases outside the gene matches. Germline loops: CDR1 SGHVS, CDR2 FNYEAQ. As DNA, the CDR3 is TGTGCCATCCTCCGCCCCCGACTAGCGGGGGGGAACTCCTACAATGAGCAGTTCTTC. It specifies CAILRPRLAGGNSYNEQFF.

This clone appeared a single time. CDR3 sequence: CASSPAGTPNPDEQYF. The CDR3 coding sequence is TGCGCCAGCAGCCCAGCGGGAACCCCCAATCCGGACGAGCAGTACTTC. The chain couples TRBV5-1 to TRBJ2-7; 7 nucleotides agree with TRBD2. Unmatched junction bases numbered 15, after V lost 4 bases and J lost 5 bases. This CDR3 region has 16 residues. CDR1 is SGHRS, CDR2 YFSETQ, per germline.

Comment on this clone: One junction end disagrees with the germline gene, perhaps due to a read error. DNA for the CDR3: TGTGCCAGCAACTTGGGAGCTCAGCCCCAGCATTTT. It specifies CASNLGAQPQHF. V gene TRBV5-8 combines with J gene TRBJ1-5; D ambiguous. CDR1 is SGHTS and CDR2 is YDEGEE in the germline V gene. This CDR3 has 12 residues.

Notes on this clone: At one end, the junction sequence differs from germline, possibly due to a read error. The chain combines TRBV11-2 with TRBJ2-1; 7 bases agree with TRBD2. The CDR3 loop spans 17 amino acids. Germline values: CDR1 SGHAT, CDR2 FQNNGV. CDR3 DNA: TGCGCCAGCAGCCAAGATTTTCCAGCGGGACCCCAAGATGAGCAGTTCTTC. Protein sequence: CASSQDFPAGPQDEQFF.

This chain uses TRBV19 with TRBJ2-1; 7 bases match TRBD2. Looked up from germline, CDR1 is LNHDA and CDR2 is SQIVND (reference sequence). The CDR3 consists of 14 residues. J was trimmed by 9 bases and V by 6 bases; bases with no gene match: 11. The CDR3, as DNA: TGTGCCAGTAGCTCGGGGCGGGAGAGTGGTGAGCAGTTCTTC. It translates to CASSSGRESGEQFF. Drawing the rest from reference TRBV19 and TRBJ2-1, the complete variable domain is DGGITQSPKYLFRKEGQNVTLSCEQNLNHDAMYWYRQDPGQGLRLIYYSQIVNDFQKGDIAEGYSVSREKKESFPLTVTSAQKNPTAFYLCASSSGRESGEQFFGPGTRLTVL.

The V call is TRBV9, the J call TRBJ2-2, with no clear D. This CDR3 spans 13 amino acids. Germline loops: CDR1 SGDLS, CDR2 YYNGEE. V was cut by 0 bases and J by 5 bases, with 5 bases left in between. CDR3 protein: CASSVVVTGELFF. Here the CDR3 DNA reads TGTGCCAGCAGCGTAGTCGTGACCGGGGAGCTGTTTTTT.

V and J are TRBV7-2 and TRBJ1-2; D remains ambiguous. Germline CDR1 reads SGHTA; CDR2 reads FQGNSA. V dropped 0 bases and J dropped 2 bases, with 13 bases sitting between them. The CDR3 runs 16 residues. DNA of the CDR3: TGTGCCAGCAGCTTAGCCGGGCAGGCGATGAACTATGGCTACACCTTC. Translating gives CASSLAGQAMNYGYTF. Variable domain in full (rest from reference TRBV7-2 and TRBJ1-2): GAGVSQSPSNKVTEKGKDVELRCDPISGHTALYWYRQSLGQGLEFLIYFQGNSAPDKSGLPSDRFSAERTGGSVSTLTIQRTQQEDSAVYLCASSLAGQAMNYGYTFGSGTRLTVV.

The chain carries TRBV28 and TRBJ2-7; no reliable D call. CDR1 and CDR2 from the germline V gene are MDHEN and SYDVKM. This CDR3 is 13 amino acids long. V was shortened by 5 bases and J by 2 bases, with 10 bases between the two germline ends. CDR3 loop: CASSQRTAYEQYF. The CDR3 nucleotides are TGTGCCAGCAGTCAACGGACCGCCTACGAGCAGTACTTC.

The sample holds one count of this clone. The chain recombines TRBV29-1 with TRBJ2-3; perhaps TRBD2 as D (6 bases). The CDR3 spans 13 residues. The germline V and J ends were trimmed by 3 bases and 3 bases, with 10 bases remaining between them. Germline V CDR1 and CDR2: SQVTM, ANQGSEA. CDR3 sequence reads: CSVDQGGTDTQYF. Written as DNA, the CDR3 is TGCAGCGTTGACCAGGGAGGAACAGATACGCAGTATTTT.

This chain uses TRBV20-1 with TRBJ2-5; 8 bases are shared with TRBD1. Germline V gene sequence: CDR1 DFQATT, CDR2 SNEGSKA (reference sequence). V lost 5 bases, J lost 5 bases, and 1 base stayed unmatched. The CDR3 is 11 residues long. In DNA form, the CDR3 reads TGCAGTGCTGACAGGGGCGAGACCCAGTACTTC. The encoded protein is CSADRGETQYF.

This sequence joins TRBV7-2 and TRBJ2-6; TRBD1 is a possible D gene (6 bases). V lost 5 bases to trimming and J lost 2 bases, with 10 bases between them. The germline V gene has CDR1 SGHTA and CDR2 FQGNSA. CDR3 length: 15 residues. The CDR3 nucleotides read TGTGCCAGCAGCCAAGGGGGTACTGGGGCCAACGTCCTGACTTTC. Amino acid sequence: CASSQGGTGANVLTF. Full variable domain (outside the CDR3, taken from reference TRBV7-2 and TRBJ2-6): GAGVSQSPSNKVTEKGKDVELRCDPISGHTALYWYRQSLGQGLEFLIYFQGNSAPDKSGLPSDRFSAERTGGSVSTLTIQRTQQEDSAVYLCASSQGGTGANVLTFGAGSRLTVL.